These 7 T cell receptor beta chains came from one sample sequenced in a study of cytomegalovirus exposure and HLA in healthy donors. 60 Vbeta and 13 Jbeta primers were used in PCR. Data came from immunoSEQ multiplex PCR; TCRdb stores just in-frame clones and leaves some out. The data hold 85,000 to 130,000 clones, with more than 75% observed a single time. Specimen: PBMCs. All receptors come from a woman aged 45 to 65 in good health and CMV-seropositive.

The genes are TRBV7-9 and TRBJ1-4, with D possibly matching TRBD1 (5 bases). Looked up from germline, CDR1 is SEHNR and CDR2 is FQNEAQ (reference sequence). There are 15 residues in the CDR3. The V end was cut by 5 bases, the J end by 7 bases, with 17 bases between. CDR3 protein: CASSMWGGVSEKLFF. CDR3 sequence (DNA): TGTGCCAGCAGCATGTGGGGGGGTGTGAGTGAAAAACTGTTTTTT.

The CDR3 nucleotides read TGTGCCAGCAGCCGGAGTAACTATGGCTACACCTTC. It codes for CASSRSNYGYTF. The genes are TRBV2 and TRBJ1-2; D unresolved. This CDR3 has 12 amino acids. The germline V gene encodes CDR1 SNHLY and CDR2 FYNNEI. V lost 6 bases and J 1 base, leaving 6 bases between the germline ends.

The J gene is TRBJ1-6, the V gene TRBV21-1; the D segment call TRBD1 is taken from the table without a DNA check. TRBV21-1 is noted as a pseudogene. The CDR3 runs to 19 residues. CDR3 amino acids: CASIKRDRDWLGKNSPLHF. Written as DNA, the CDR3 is TGTGCCAGCATAAAAAGAGACAGGGATTGGCTCGGTAAAAATTCACCCCTCCACTTT.

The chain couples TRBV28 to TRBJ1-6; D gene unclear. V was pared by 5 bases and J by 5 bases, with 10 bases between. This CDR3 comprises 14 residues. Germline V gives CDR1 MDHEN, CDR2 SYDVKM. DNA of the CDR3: TGTGCCAGCAGTAGCGGAGGGAATAATTCACCCCTCCACTTT. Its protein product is CASSSGGNNSPLHF.

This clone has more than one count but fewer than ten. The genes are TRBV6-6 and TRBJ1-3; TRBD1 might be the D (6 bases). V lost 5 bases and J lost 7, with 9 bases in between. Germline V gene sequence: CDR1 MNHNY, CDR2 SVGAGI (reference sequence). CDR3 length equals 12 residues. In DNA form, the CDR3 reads TGTGCCAGCAGTCCTACAGGGAACACCATATATTTT. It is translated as CASSPTGNTIYF.

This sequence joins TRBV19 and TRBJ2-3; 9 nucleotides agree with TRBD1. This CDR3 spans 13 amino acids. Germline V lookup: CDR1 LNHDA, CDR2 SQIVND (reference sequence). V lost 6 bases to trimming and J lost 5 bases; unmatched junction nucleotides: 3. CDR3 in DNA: TGTGCCAGTAGGGGACAGGGTTTAGATACGCAGTATTTT. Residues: CASRGQGLDTQYF.

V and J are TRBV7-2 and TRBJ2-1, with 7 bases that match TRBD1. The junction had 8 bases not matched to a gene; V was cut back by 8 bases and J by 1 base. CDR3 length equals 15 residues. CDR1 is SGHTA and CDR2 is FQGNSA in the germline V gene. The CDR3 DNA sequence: TGTGCCAGCGTACCCAGGGGGTATTCCTACAATGAGCAGTTCTTC. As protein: CASVPRGYSYNEQFF.